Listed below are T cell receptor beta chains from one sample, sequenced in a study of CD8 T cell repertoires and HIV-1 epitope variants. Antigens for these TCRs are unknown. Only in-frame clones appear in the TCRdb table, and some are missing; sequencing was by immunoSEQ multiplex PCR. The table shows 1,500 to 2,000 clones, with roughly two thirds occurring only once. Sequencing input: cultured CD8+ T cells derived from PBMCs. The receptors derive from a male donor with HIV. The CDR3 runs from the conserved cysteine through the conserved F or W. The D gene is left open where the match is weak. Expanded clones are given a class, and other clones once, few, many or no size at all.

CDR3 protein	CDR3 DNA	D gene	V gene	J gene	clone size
CASSQSFFRDRGIDTQYF	TGCGCCAGCAGCCAAAGCTTCTTCCGGGACAGGGGAATAGATACGCAGTATTTT	TRBD1	TRBV4-3	TRBJ2-3	.
CASSTLATEYEQYF	TGTGCCAGTAGTACCCTAGCGACAGAATACGAGCAGTACTTC	.	TRBV19	TRBJ2-7	.
CASLQGGEQFF	TGTGCCAGCTTACAGGGAGGTGAGCAGTTCTTC	.	TRBV7-9	TRBJ2-1	few
CASSQEPLGTFGNTIYF	TGCGCCAGCAGCCAAGAACCCCTTGGTACGTTCGGAAACACCATATATTTT	.	TRBV4-3	TRBJ1-3	.
CASSPPDGLYGYTF	TGTGCCAGCTCACCACCAGATGGTCTCTATGGCTACACCTTC	.	TRBV18	TRBJ1-2	few
CASSEAGSYNEQFF	TGCGCCAGCAGTGAAGCGGGATCCTACAATGAGCAGTTCTTC	TRBD2	TRBV10-1	TRBJ2-1	.
CASIQGATEAFF	TGTGCCAGTATTCAGGGGGCGACTGAAGCTTTCTTT	TRBD1	TRBV19	TRBJ1-1	few
CASRPTGYNEQFF	TGTGCCAGCAGACCAACTGGCTACAATGAGCAGTTCTTC	.	TRBV27	TRBJ2-1	.
CASSARDSYNEQFF	TGTGCCAGCAGTGCTAGGGACTCCTACAATGAGCAGTTCTTC	.	TRBV6-1	TRBJ2-1	.
CASSLEGLDRVYGYTF	TGTGCCAGCAGCCTAGAGGGGTTGGACAGGGTCTATGGCTACACCTTC	TRBD1	TRBV13	TRBJ1-2	.
CASSQDRPSRADTQYF	TGCGCCAGCAGCCAAGACCGGCCCAGTAGGGCGGATACGCAGTATTTT	.	TRBV4-3	TRBJ2-3	.
CASSFRLAQSNEQFF	TGTGCCAGCAGCTTTCGACTGGCCCAATCCAATGAGCAGTTCTTC	.	TRBV7-9	TRBJ2-1	.
CASSQAFSAGGPGTQYF	TGCGCCAGCAGCCAAGCCTTCTCAGCGGGGGGGCCGGGTACGCAGTATTTT	TRBD2	TRBV4-1	TRBJ2-3	.
CASSYDGATYNEQFF	TGTGCCAGCAGTTACGACGGGGCAACCTACAATGAGCAGTTCTTC	.	TRBV6-5	TRBJ2-1	once
CASSEELAGSTDTQYF	TGTGCCAGCAGTGAAGAGCTAGCGGGTAGCACAGATACGCAGTATTTT	TRBD2	TRBV2	TRBJ2-3	.
CASSLQGDLGAEAFF	TGTGCCAGCAGCTTACAGGGGGACCTAGGGGCTGAAGCTTTCTTT	TRBD1	TRBV5-4	TRBJ1-1	.